This T cell receptor beta chain was captured by sequencing in a study of T cell responses to AZD1222 COVID-19 vaccine. Study at large: Pooled samples include second doses given at about 4 or 12 weeks. Study-wide results and caveats: In all cases, repertoires were sampled only after the peak T cell response.

Turning to this clone: Its specificity is not known.

Measured with immunoSEQ multiplex PCR; TCRdb has only the in-frame clones, and not every one. The sample lists more than 110,000 clones; under 95% were seen once. The TCR sequence derives from an adult in good health. The input for sequencing was peripheral blood, taken on day 0 of AZD1222 vaccination.

As DNA, the CDR3 is TGTGCCTGGAGTGTTTCCGGGAGCACTGAAGCTTTCTTT. Translating gives CAWSVSGSTEAFF. V and J are TRBV30 and TRBJ1-1; no firm D call. The CDR3 is 13 amino acids. With 0 bases removed from V and 4 bases from J, the gap between germline ends came to 9 bases. Germline values: CDR1 GTSNPN, CDR2 SVGIG (reference sequence).